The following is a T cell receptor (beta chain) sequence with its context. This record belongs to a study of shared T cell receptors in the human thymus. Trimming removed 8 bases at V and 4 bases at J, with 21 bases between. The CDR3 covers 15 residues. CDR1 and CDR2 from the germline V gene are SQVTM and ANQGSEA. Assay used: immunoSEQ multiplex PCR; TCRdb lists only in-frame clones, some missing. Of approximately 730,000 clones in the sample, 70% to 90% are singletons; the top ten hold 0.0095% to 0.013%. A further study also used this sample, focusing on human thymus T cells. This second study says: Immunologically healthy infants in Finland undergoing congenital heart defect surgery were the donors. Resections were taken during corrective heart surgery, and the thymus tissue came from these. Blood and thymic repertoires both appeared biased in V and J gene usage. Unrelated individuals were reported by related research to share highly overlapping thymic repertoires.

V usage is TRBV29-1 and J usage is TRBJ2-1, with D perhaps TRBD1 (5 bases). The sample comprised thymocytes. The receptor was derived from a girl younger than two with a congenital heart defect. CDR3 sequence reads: CSILTASTPYNEQFF. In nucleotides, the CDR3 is TGCAGCATTCTGACAGCTTCCACCCCTTACAATGAGCAGTTCTTC.